This is a list of T cell receptor beta chains from one sample in a study of T cells in Graves' hyperthyroidism and ophthalmopathy. One entry per CDR3 protein, called by TCRdb with MiXCR from the multiplex PCR reads. Here the sample spans about 770,000 distinct CDR3 sequences, 18% being singletons. The sequenced sample was blood. The source of these receptors is a woman aged 45-60 years with Graves' hyperthyroidism that later progressed to Graves' ophthalmopathy. Each CDR3 is given with its conserved first and last residue. Each record gives: clone size, J gene, V gene, D gene, CDR3 DNA, CDR3 protein. The D gene is left open where the match is weak. The size of a clone is reported for some rows only, either as once, few or many, or as a class for expanded clones.

many,TRBJ1-1,TRBV3-1,TRBD1,TGTGCCAGCAGCCCGGGACAGCCGAACACTGAAGCTTTCTTT,CASSPGQPNTEAFF
many,TRBJ1-4,TRBV7-2,.,TGTGCCAGCAGCTCATATGAAAAACTGTTTTTT,CASSSYEKLFF
few,TRBJ2-7,TRBV4-1,.,TGCGCCAGCAGCCAAGCTCCCCGAGCGACCTACGAGCAGTACTTC,CASSQAPRATYEQYF
many,TRBJ2-1,TRBV6-1,.,TGTGCCAGCAGTGGAACCAGGGTATTCTACAATGAGCAGTTCTTC,CASSGTRVFYNEQFF
.,TRBJ1-5,TRBV12-3/TRBV12-4,.,TGTGCCAGCAGTTTAAGCGGGCGTAGCAATCAGCCCCAGCATTTT,CASSLSGRSNQPQHF
few,TRBJ1-1,TRBV4-1,.,TGCGCCAGCGCAGGGAGCGTAATGAACACTGAAGCTTTCTTT,CASAGSVMNTEAFF
many,TRBJ2-3,TRBV3-1,TRBD2,TGTGCCAGCAGCCAAGAAACTAGCGGGGAATCCACAGATACGCAGTATTTT,CASSQETSGESTDTQYF
.,TRBJ2-5,TRBV13,.,TGTGCCAGCAGCCCGGAGGGAGCGACGGGAGAGACCCAGTACTTC,CASSPEGATGETQYF
many,TRBJ2-5,TRBV30,.,TGTGCCTGGAGCTCCAATTGGAGAGAAGAGACCCAGTACTTC,CAWSSNWREETQYF
.,TRBJ2-3,TRBV7-6,.,TGTGCCAGCAGCGCCCGGGGCGGCACGGATACGCAGTATTTT,CASSARGGTDTQYF
few,TRBJ1-4,TRBV12-3/TRBV12-4,.,TGTGCCAGCAATAAAGCAACTGGAAAACTGTTTTTT,CASNKATGKLFF
.,TRBJ2-3,TRBV20-1,.,TGCAGTTCGGGACCTACGGTCGGCACAGATACGCAGTATTTT,CSSGPTVGTDTQYF
many,TRBJ1-3,TRBV2,.,TGTGCCAGCTCTGGGGACTCTCCCGCTGGAAACACCATATATTTT,CASSGDSPAGNTIYF
many,TRBJ1-2,TRBV5-4,.,TGTGCCAGCGGCGCAGCTAACTATGGCTACACCTTC,CASGAANYGYTF
few,TRBJ1-2,TRBV12-3/TRBV12-4,.,TGTGCCAGCAGTCCCGAGTGGCAGGGCTACACCTTC,CASSPEWQGYTF
.,TRBJ2-4,TRBV4-1,.,TGCGCCAGCAGCCAAGAGACAGGGAAGGGGGGCCAAGGAAACATTCAGTACTTC,CASSQETGKGGQGNIQYF
few,TRBJ2-5,TRBV5-8,TRBD2,TGTGCCAGCATCGTTAGCGGGGGGCCTCCCGAGACCCAGTACTTC,CASIVSGGPPETQYF
.,TRBJ2-5,TRBV27,.,.,CASSSSGGRGETQYF
few,TRBJ1-1,TRBV25-1,.,TGTGCCAGCAGTGCCAGCAGCAACACTGAAGCTTTCTTT,CASSASSNTEAFF
few,TRBJ1-5,TRBV19,.,TGTGCCAGTACATCCACGGCGGGCGGAATCAATCAGCCCCAGCATTTT,CASTSTAGGINQPQHF
many,TRBJ1-1,TRBV5-5,.,TGTGCCAGCAGCTTGATCGGGGGTAGGTTCGCTGAAGCTTTCTTT,CASSLIGGRFAEAFF
many,TRBJ1-4,TRBV7-9,.,TGTGCCAGCAGCTCGGACCTGGGACGAGATGAAAAACTGTTTTTT,CASSSDLGRDEKLFF
many,TRBJ2-3,TRBV20-1,.,TGCAGTGGAGGGTATGAAACAGATACGCAGTATTTT,CSGGYETDTQYF
few,TRBJ2-1,TRBV19,.,TGTGCCAGTAGTATTGACAGGACATCCTACAATGAGCAGTTCTTC,CASSIDRTSYNEQFF
.,TRBJ2-6,TRBV11-2,TRBD2,TGTGCCAGCAGCTTTACTAGCGGGGCTTACTCTGGGGCCAACGTCCTGACTTTC,CASSFTSGAYSGANVLTF
many,TRBJ1-4,TRBV11-2,.,TGTGCCAGCAGCTTAGACGTCCTCCTGACAGGTGGGAATGAAAAACTGTTTTTT,CASSLDVLLTGGNEKLFF
many,TRBJ2-5,TRBV14,.,TGTGCCAGCAGCCAAGTCCCAGGGGCGAGGCCCCAGTACTTC,CASSQVPGARPQYF
.,TRBJ2-1,TRBV20-1,.,TGCAGTGCTAGAGTCCCGACAGGCGGGCCCTACAATGAGCAGTTCTTC,CSARVPTGGPYNEQFF
few,TRBJ1-4,TRBV6-1,TRBD1,TGTGCCAGCAGTCTCAGGGGGCGCGATCCGTTTGGTGTAAAACTGTTTTTT,CASSLRGRDPFGVKLFF
.,TRBJ1-2,TRBV20-1,.,TGCAGTGCTCCGGGACCCCTGGGGAACTATGGCTACACCTTC,CSAPGPLGNYGYTF
few,TRBJ2-7,TRBV20-1,TRBD2,TGCAGTGCCAAGACTAGCGGGGGGGCTGGCGAGCAGTACTTC,CSAKTSGGAGEQYF
.,TRBJ2-3,TRBV4-1,.,TGCGCCAGCAGCCAAGAGGGTTTGTCGAGACAGGCCCCGCAGTATTTT,CASSQEGLSRQAPQYF
many,TRBJ2-1,TRBV5-1,TRBD2,TGCGCCAGCAGCATCGGACTAGCGGTCGACAATGAGCAGTTCTTC,CASSIGLAVDNEQFF
.,TRBJ2-6,TRBV4-2,.,TGTGCCAGCAGCCAAGAACAATCCCGTGGGGCCAACGTCCTGACTTTC,CASSQEQSRGANVLTF
many,TRBJ1-2,TRBV2,.,TGTGCCAGCAGTCCCCTGGAGGGGAACTATGGCTACACCTTC,CASSPLEGNYGYTF
many,TRBJ1-2,TRBV12-3/TRBV12-4,TRBD1,TGTGCCAGCAGTGTGGGACGGGACAGGGGGCGCGACTATGGCTACACCTTC,CASSVGRDRGRDYGYTF